Reported below is one TCR beta chain. Its cognate antigen has yet to be identified. The germline V gene provides CDR1 ENHRY and CDR2 SYGVKD. The V and J ends are trimmed by 0 bases and 7 bases, leaving 16 bases between them. Its CDR3 holds 15 amino acids, cysteine through phenylalanine. Only the CDR3 DNA stays, 45 bases, in frame from base 1. In total, roughly 710 healthy bone marrow donors made up the cohort. Cohort members were all nominally healthy when sampled, although unrecorded immune exposures were likely present. The donor was CMV seropositive and belonged to the group of some 290 seropositive cohort members. Each donor provided a peripheral blood sample, and peripheral blood mononuclear cells were used for TCR beta sequencing. Genomic DNA was extracted from the blood cell samples with the Qiagen DNeasy Blood Extraction Kit. This record belongs to a study of cytomegalovirus exposure and HLA in healthy donors (dated by TCRdb to about 2017). As for the study more broadly: In an earlier analysis of about 560 of the donors, approximately 260 Gb of sequence data and 117 million unique TCR beta sequences from about 179 million T cells were reported. A later genetic analysis used genome-wide SNP genotypes for about 60% of the roughly 700 donors, treating that subset as a discovery cohort. In the later analysis, no new phenotypic data were used to find candidate immune exposures; instead, reliance was placed on TCR beta sequences and their occurrence across donors. All discovery cohort repertoires had been generated using a single sequencing platform. A later analysis re-analyzed previously published TCR beta repertoires from roughly 600 donors and added high-resolution HLA genotyping to study TCR occurrence patterns. Of the roughly 400 genotyped donors, over 70% fell in the genetic ancestry cluster associated with self-reported Caucasian donors. In addition to the first cohort of around 670 subjects, a separate validation cohort of approximately 130 different subjects was used. On average, around 240,000 unique TCR beta nucleotide sequences were sequenced per donor among about 400 genotyped donors of the cohort, with around 19% of those sequences being non-productive. The study aimed to test whether cataloging public T cell receptors could reveal signatures of past pathogen exposure. HLA typing covered class I and class II loci at four-digit resolution. An earlier analysis of approximately 580 of the donors used high-throughput TCR beta sequencing to judge whether each TCR beta V gene segment behaved as functional or pseudogenic. About five DR-DQ haplotypes were treated as single units for association and clustering because of strong linkage in the cohort. Typing coverage varied by locus: 629-630 donors for A, B, C, DRB1 and DQB1; some 520 for DQA1; around 610 for DPA1; roughly 470 for DPB1. High-throughput TCR immunosequencing, statistical association of individual TCRs with disease status, and machine learning were combined to predict cytomegalovirus infection status. The T cell repertoires of under 700 subjects were profiled by immunosequencing and related to cytomegalovirus serostatus. Donor age, sex, ethnicity and CMV serostatus were collected together with the repertoire data. Roughly 300 gigabases of sequencing data and 70 million to 100 million unique TCR sequences were included in an early release covering about 600 HLA-typed donors. General findings and caveats noted by the study authors: A further reported finding was that TCR beta sequences accurately predicted the HLA-A and HLA-B alleles for most subjects in the first cohort. The 87-base-pair reads could not distinguish some IMGT-functional V segments, including TRBV6-2 and TRBV6-3, so those segments were excluded. It was suggested by the authors that the approach could potentially be generalized to other disease states and immunological phenotypes. A few of the identified cytomegalovirus-associated TCR beta chains were confirmed in vitro to be specific for cytomegalovirus antigens. According to a later analysis, parvovirus B19, influenza, CMV and Epstein-Barr virus appeared linked to several top co-occurrence clusters. A later analysis found that TCR association rates varied across HLA loci, with DRB1 alleles showing the most associated TCRs and HLA-C alleles the fewest. Most TCR sequences were observed very rarely across donors, whereas some public TCRs were present in many individuals. When HLA alleles, especially DR and DQ, strongly co-occurred, attributing TCR associations to individual alleles was difficult. HLA typing was unavailable for some donors at each locus, so association tests used only the typed subset. In both the original and validation cohorts, the classifier was reported to diagnose cytomegalovirus status with high specificity and sensitivity. Because counts were too low, 15 to 20 rarely observed V segments, including chromosome 9 orphons, were excluded from the earlier analysis of about 500 of the donors. Immune exposure information for the cohort was limited to CMV serostatus. At a false discovery rate of 0.05, a later analysis linked approximately 18,000 TCR beta sequences to specific HLA alleles. In this cohort, only TCR beta chains were sequenced, and detectable features were limited by the absence of alpha or paired-chain data. The study listed 170 or so TCR beta chains as associated with cytomegalovirus. Presence/absence analyses assumed roughly uniform sequencing depth across donors, an assumption that may not hold. A group of highly shared sequence variants was considered likely to be a technical artifact of the sequencing pipeline. Correlated functional status among segregating V segments might be attributable to linkage disequilibrium, but an unknown experimental factor could not be ruled out. According to a later genetic analysis, donors in an Asian-associated ancestry cluster had fewer N-insertions in productive TCRs than the approximately 630-donor mean. Compared with equally common non-associated chains, HLA-associated TCR beta chains in a later analysis were more clonally expanded and had lower generation probabilities. In a later genetic analysis, a missense DCLRE1C variant was associated with V-gene and J-gene trimming of TCR beta chains, and the association was replicated in an independent cohort. An earlier analysis of several hundred of the donors showed that most TCR beta V segments appeared in productive rearrangements either about 87% or about 30% of the time, which broadly matched IMGT annotations. Most CMV-associated TCR beta chains appeared to be HLA-restricted in a later analysis, and the HLA associations seemed to be driven largely by CMV exposure.

The library was built by means of the immunoSEQ multiplex PCR assay. The multiplex PCR relied on a mix of 60 forward primers for TCR Vbeta segments and 13 reverse primers for TCR Jbeta segments. Amplification of the CDR3 region of rearranged TCR beta genes was performed with a multiplex PCR assay on genomic DNA. On the Illumina HiSeq System, the amplified TCR beta libraries were sequenced as 87-base-pair reads. The authors' pipeline ran thus. A later analysis tallied tens of millions of unique TCR beta chains across the roughly 610 repertoires, and about 10 million of those chains were shared by two or more donors. To remove PCR and sequencing errors, raw reads were error-corrected and collapsed into unique sequences using a nearest-neighbor algorithm that merged closely related sequences. To assign V, D and J gene segments, CDR3 sequences were aligned to IMGT reference sequences. For a sequence to be retained, a match of at least six nucleotides was required to both a V gene segment and a J gene segment. A rearrangement was called productive if the CDR3 had no stop codons and remained in frame with V and J, and every other rearrangement was called non-productive. Following IMGT convention, CDR3 was defined as the stretch from the second conserved V-encoded cysteine up to the conserved J-encoded phenylalanine. In an earlier analysis of 500 to 650 of the donors, sequences lacking an unambiguous match to a single V gene segment were excluded. An earlier analysis of 587 of the donors classified V segments as functional when productive rearrangements were above 56.7% and as segregating when the standard deviation between donors was above 5%. A statistical classification framework was built for diagnosing cytomegalovirus status from the catalog of TCR beta chain sequences. In a later analysis, TCR nucleotide sequences were compared against IMGT/GENE-DB human TR gene sequences so that V and J genes could be assigned. The TCRdist pipeline was used in a later analysis to assign CDR3 sequences and most-parsimonious VDJ recombination scenarios. In a later analysis, each TCR beta chain was defined by its CDR3 amino acid sequence together with its V-gene family, and reads lacking a unique V-gene family were excluded. In a later analysis, 500 to 650 highly shared, low-generation-probability nucleotide sequences were removed to address suspected cross-contamination and a sequencing artifact. In a later analysis, a clonal expansion index for each public chain was calculated from normalized within-repertoire ranks of inferred template counts. A later analysis computed generation probabilities with a VDJ recombination model fitted to out-of-frame rearrangements, and checked the results against IGoR. In a later analysis, hypergeometric tests were used to score TCR-TCR, TCR-HLA and TCR-CMV co-occurrence, with a repertoire-size bias correction applied to TCR pairs. To estimate false discovery rates, a later analysis permuted the HLA or CMV assignments 20 times. In a later analysis, co-occurring TCRs were grouped using DBSCAN, with TCRdist sequence similarity added in when clustering inside HLA-allele-positive subsets. For co-occurrence clustering, repertoires with fewer than 30,000 or more than 120,000 public chains were excluded, along with four to six repertoires with anomalous nucleotide sharing. The source is immuneACCESS, and TCRdb retained only in-frame sequences with V and J called. Part of the clones is not carried over; for the studies checked, unresolved V genes explain less than half of this, and the remainder is unexplained. That table supplies the V and J calls and clone size; D and trimming were determined from the DNA. The sample table includes 40,000 to 65,000 clones. The top ten clonotypes cover approximately 26% of the sample.

Recombination joined TRBV10-3 with TRBJ2-7; possibly the D gene is TRBD2, per 6 matching bases. The sample taken for sequencing was PBMCs. The clonotype comes from a middle-aged man in good health and CMV-seropositive. The CDR3 in this case is CAISESRGDPLEQYF. The nucleotide sequence is TGTGCCATCAGTGAGTCGCGGGGTGACCCCTTAGAGCAGTACTTC.